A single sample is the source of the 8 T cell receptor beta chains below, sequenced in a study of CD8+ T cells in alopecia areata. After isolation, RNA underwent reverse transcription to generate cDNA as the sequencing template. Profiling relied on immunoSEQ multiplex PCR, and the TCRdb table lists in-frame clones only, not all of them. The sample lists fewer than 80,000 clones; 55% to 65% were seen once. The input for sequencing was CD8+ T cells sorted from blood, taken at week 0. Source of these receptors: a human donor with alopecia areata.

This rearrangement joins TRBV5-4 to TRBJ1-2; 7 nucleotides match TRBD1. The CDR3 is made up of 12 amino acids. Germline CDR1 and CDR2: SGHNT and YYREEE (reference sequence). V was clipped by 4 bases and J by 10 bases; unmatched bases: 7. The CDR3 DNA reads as TGTGCCAGCAGCACGGGACAGCCCCTCTACACCTTC. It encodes CASSTGQPLYTF.

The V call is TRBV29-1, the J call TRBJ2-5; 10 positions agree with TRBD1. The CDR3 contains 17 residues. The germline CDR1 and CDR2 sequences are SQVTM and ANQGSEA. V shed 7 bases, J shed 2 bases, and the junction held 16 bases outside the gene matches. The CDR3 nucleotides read TGCAGCGCTTCCCAAATACCTAGGGACAGGGGACAAGAGACCCAGTACTTC. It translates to CSASQIPRDRGQETQYF.

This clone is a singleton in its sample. The CDR3: CASSPAGARETQYF. The CDR3 region has the DNA TGTGCCAGCAGCCCGGCGGGGGCCAGAGAGACCCAGTACTTC. The V and J genes are TRBV7-7 and TRBJ2-5; a weak D match, TRBD2 (7 bases). Germline assignment: CDR1 SSHAT and CDR2 FNYEAQ (reference sequence). V was shortened by 5 bases and J by 4 bases, with 14 bases between the two germline ends. This CDR3 region has 14 residues.

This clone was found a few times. The CDR3 DNA reads as TGCAGCGCAGTAGGACAGGGGGGTACTGAAGCTTTCTTT. It encodes CSAVGQGGTEAFF. The chain has TRBV29-1 and TRBJ1-1; 10 nucleotides match TRBD1. Per the germline V gene, CDR1 is SQVTM and CDR2 is ANQGSEA. This CDR3 is built from 13 residues. With V trimmed by 7 bases and J by 5 bases, 7 bases remained unmatched.

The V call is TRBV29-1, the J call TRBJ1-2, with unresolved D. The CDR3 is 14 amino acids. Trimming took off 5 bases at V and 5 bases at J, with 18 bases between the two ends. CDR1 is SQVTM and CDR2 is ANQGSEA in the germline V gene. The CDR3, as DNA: TGCAGCGTTAGAGACCACCCCGCGAGATATGGCTACACCTTC. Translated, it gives CSVRDHPARYGYTF. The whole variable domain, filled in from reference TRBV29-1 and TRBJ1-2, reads SAVISQKPSRDICQRGTSLTIQCQVDSQVTMMFWYRQQPGQSLTLIATANQGSEATYESGFVIDKFPISRPNLTFSTLTVSNMSPEDSSIYLCSVRDHPARYGYTFGSGTRLTVV.

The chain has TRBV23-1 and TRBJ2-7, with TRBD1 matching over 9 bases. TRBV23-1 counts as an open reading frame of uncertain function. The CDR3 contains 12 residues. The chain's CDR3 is CDKQGATYEQYF. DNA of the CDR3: TGCGACAAACAGGGGGCGACCTACGAGCAGTACTTC.

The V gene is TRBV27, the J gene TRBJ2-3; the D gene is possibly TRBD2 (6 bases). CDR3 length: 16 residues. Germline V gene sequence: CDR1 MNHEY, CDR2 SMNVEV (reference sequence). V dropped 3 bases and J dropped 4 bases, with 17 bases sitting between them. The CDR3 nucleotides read TGTGCCAGCAGTTTGATCGTCCCGGAGGGCGCAGATACGCAGTATTTT. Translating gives CASSLIVPEGADTQYF.

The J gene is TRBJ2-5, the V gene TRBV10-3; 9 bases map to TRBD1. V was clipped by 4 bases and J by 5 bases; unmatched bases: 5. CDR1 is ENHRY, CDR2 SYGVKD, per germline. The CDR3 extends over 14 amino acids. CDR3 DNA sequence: TGTGCCATCAGTGGCAACAGGGGGCTGGAGACCCAGTACTTC. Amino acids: CAISGNRGLETQYF.